One and the same sample provided the 24 T cell receptor beta chains below, sequenced in a study of blood T cell repertoires in COVID-19. Profiling relied on immunoSEQ multiplex PCR, and the TCRdb table lists in-frame clones only, not all of them. The data show roughly 570,000 clones, about 89% seen once. The sequenced sample was peripheral blood. The receptors were sampled from a woman aged 45-59 years with COVID-19, enrolled during active disease.

V and J are TRBV30 and TRBJ2-2, with 11 bases that match TRBD2. The CDR3 extends over 15 amino acids. CDR1 is GTSNPN, CDR2 SVGIG, per germline (reference sequence). The V gene end was trimmed by 5 bases and the J gene end by 6 bases; junction bases not matched to a gene: 8. CDR3 loop: CAWGLAGGPPGELFF. The CDR3, as DNA: TGTGCCTGGGGCTTAGCGGGGGGGCCCCCCGGGGAGCTGTTTTTT. Full variable domain (outside the CDR3, taken from reference TRBV30 and TRBJ2-2): SQTIHQWPATLVQPVGSPLSLECTVEGTSNPNLYWYRQAAGRGLQLLFYSVGIGQISSEVPQNLSASRPQDRQFILSSKKLLLSDSGFYLCAWGLAGGPPGELFFGEGSRLTVL.

This chain uses TRBV2 with TRBJ2-1, with TRBD2 identical over 9 bases. There are 14 residues in the CDR3. V was clipped by 9 bases and J by 8 bases; unmatched bases: 11. Per germline, CDR1 SNHLY and CDR2 FYNNEI. Here the CDR3 DNA reads TGTGCCAGAGGAACCGGGACTAGCATCGATGAGCAGTTCTTC. Translated, it gives CARGTGTSIDEQFF.

In its sample, this clone was seen once. This same CDR3 is encoded by further DNA sequences in the sample. The chain has TRBV5-1 and TRBJ1-2, with a weak D call TRBD1 (6 bases). Between the trimmed V and J ends, which lost 0 bases and 4 bases, there was a span of 7 bases. This CDR3 has 13 residues. Germline CDR1 and CDR2: SGHRS and YFSETQ. The CDR3 nucleotides are TGCGCCAGCAGCTTGGGAGGGGGCTATGGCTACACCTTC. It codes for CASSLGGGYGYTF. The full variable domain, rest sourced from reference TRBV5-1 and TRBJ1-2, is KAGVTQTPRYLIKTRGQQVTLSCSPISGHRSVSWYQQTPGQGLQFLFEYFSETQRNKGNFPGRFSGRQFSNSRSEMNVSTLELGDSALYLCASSLGGGYGYTFGSGTRLTVV.

A word on this clone: This sample includes further DNA sequences coding for the same CDR3. CDR3 amino acids: CSASTGYGYTF. The DNA of the CDR3 is TGCAGTGCTTCTACAGGGTATGGCTACACCTTC. The V call is TRBV20-1, the J call TRBJ1-2; a weak D match, TRBD1 (6 bases). The CDR3 covers 11 residues. Trimming stripped 5 bases from V and 5 bases from J, with 9 bases between. Germline V gene sequence: CDR1 DFQATT, CDR2 SNEGSKA (reference sequence).

CDR3 residues: CASSRDRGVSGYTF. The CDR3, as DNA: TGTGCCAGCAGCCGAGACAGGGGTGTAAGCGGCTACACCTTC. The chain joins TRBV7-6 to TRBJ1-2, with 8 bases identical to TRBD1. The CDR3 sequence is 14 residues long. V shed 5 bases, J shed 8 bases, and the junction held 10 bases outside the gene matches. Germline CDR1 is SGHVS and CDR2 is FNYEAQ.

The rearrangement links TRBV7-8 to TRBJ1-1, with D unclear. Germline loops: CDR1 SGHVS, CDR2 FQNEAQ. CDR3 size: 12 residues. With 8 bases removed from V and 4 bases from J, the gap between germline ends came to 11 bases. CDR3 in amino acids: CASGRGVTEAFF. The CDR3 DNA follows: TGTGCCAGCGGCCGGGGAGTCACTGAAGCTTTCTTT. Full variable domain (missing parts from reference TRBV7-8 and TRBJ1-1): GAGVSQSPRYKVAKRGQDVALRCDPISGHVSLFWYQQALGQGPEFLTYFQNEAQLDKSGLPSDRFFAERPEGSVSTLKIQRTQQEDSAVYLCASGRGVTEAFFGQGTRLTVV.

The chain carries TRBV11-2 and TRBJ1-1; tentative D call: TRBD1 (6 bases). Trimming cost V 5 bases and J 0 bases, with 16 bases left between them. Germline CDR1 is SGHAT and CDR2 is FQNNGV. The CDR3 sequence is 16 residues long. The CDR3 coding sequence is TGTGCCAGCAGCCTCCGTCAAGGACAGATGAACACTGAAGCTTTCTTT. Residues: CASSLRQGQMNTEAFF.

This rearrangement joins TRBV2 to TRBJ2-2, with 9 bases fitting TRBD2. After removal of 8 bases from V and 8 bases from J, the junction contained 12 bases not matched to a gene. This CDR3 region has 15 residues. Germline lookup yields CDR1 SNHLY and CDR2 FYNNEI. The CDR3 nucleotides read TGTGCCAGCGCCCTTGGCGGGGGGGTCGCTGGGGAGCTGTTTTTT. It translates to CASALGGGVAGELFF.

The chain has TRBV19 and TRBJ2-5; TRBD1 matches at 10 bases. The CDR3 sequence is 14 residues long. CDR1 and CDR2 (germline): LNHDA, SQIVND (reference sequence). V shed 8 bases, J shed 2 bases, and the junction held 5 bases outside the gene matches. The CDR3 DNA reads TGTGCCAGTGGGGGACAGGGGCCACAAGAGACCCAGTACTTC. Protein product: CASGGQGPQETQYF.

The chain employs TRBV9 and TRBJ1-6; D gene uncertain. V was shortened by 6 bases and J by 7 bases, with 17 bases between the two germline ends. CDR3 size: 15 residues. Germline CDR1 SGDLS, CDR2 YYNGEE. CDR3 nucleotide sequence: TGTGCCAGCACACCACTCGGACTACCGAATTCACCCCTCCACTTT. The encoded protein is CASTPLGLPNSPLHF.

J is TRBJ2-2 and V is TRBV5-1; 13 bases align to TRBD2. With 2 bases clipped from V and 4 bases from J, the junction kept 8 bases outside the gene matches. From germline, CDR1 is SGHRS and CDR2 YFSETQ. This CDR3 is 18 amino acids long. Here the CDR3 reads CASSFLGLAGVLTGELFF. The CDR3 nucleotides read TGCGCCAGCAGCTTCCTCGGACTAGCGGGGGTACTCACCGGGGAGCTGTTTTTT. The entire variable domain, with the rest obtained from reference TRBV5-1 and TRBJ2-2, is as follows: KAGVTQTPRYLIKTRGQQVTLSCSPISGHRSVSWYQQTPGQGLQFLFEYFSETQRNKGNFPGRFSGRQFSNSRSEMNVSTLELGDSALYLCASSFLGLAGVLTGELFFGEGSRLTVL.

The genes are TRBV5-4 and TRBJ2-5, with 12 bases that match TRBD2. J gave up 1 base and V 0 bases, and 7 bases lay outside the gene matches. This CDR3 has 18 amino acids. Germline CDR1 SGHNT, CDR2 YYREEE (reference sequence). The DNA for the CDR3 is TGTGCCAGCAGCTTGGGCCTAACTAGCGGGGGGTCCCAAGAGACCCAGTACTTC. This codes for CASSLGLTSGGSQETQYF.

The chain couples TRBV5-4 to TRBJ1-4, with D possibly TRBD1 on 5 matching bases. Trimming left V 0 bases short and J 0 bases short, with 9 bases between. This CDR3 comprises 16 residues. Looked up from germline, CDR1 is SGHNT and CDR2 is YYREEE (reference sequence). The CDR3 DNA follows: TGTGCCAGCAGCTTGGGTGTAGGGGCAACTAATGAAAAACTGTTTTTT. It specifies CASSLGVGATNEKLFF. The full variable domain, with the rest looked up from reference TRBV5-4 and TRBJ1-4, is ETGVTQSPTHLIKTRGQQVTLRCSSQSGHNTVSWYQQALGQGPQFIFQYYREEENGRGNFPPRFSGLQFPNYSSELNVNALELDDSALYLCASSLGVGATNEKLFFGSGTQLSVL.

This clone showed up just a few times. Here the CDR3 reads CASSQGVPGRTTTYGYTF. The CDR3 DNA follows: TGTGCCAGCAGCCAAGGTGTCCCAGGGCGTACCACAACCTATGGCTACACCTTC. The V call is TRBV4-2, the J call TRBJ1-2; maybe TRBD1 (5 bases). The CDR3 spans 18 residues. Trimming took 1 base from V and 4 from J, leaving 22 bases between them. Looked up from germline, CDR1 is LGHNA and CDR2 is YNFKEQ.

The chain is built from TRBV6-2 or TRBV6-3 and TRBJ1-2; 9 bases are a match to TRBD1. The CDR3 extends over 14 amino acids. Germline-derived CDR1 and CDR2 are MNHEY and SVGEGT. J gave up 4 bases and V 5 bases, and 5 bases lay outside the gene matches. The DNA of the CDR3 is TGTGCCAGCAGTAGGCCGGGACAGGGCTATGGCTACACCTTC. It specifies CASSRPGQGYGYTF.

The chain has TRBV30 and TRBJ1-2; possibly TRBD1 for D (6 bases). The CDR3 contains 14 residues. V was shortened by 4 bases and J by 2 bases, with 14 bases between the two germline ends. Germline V gives CDR1 GTSNPN, CDR2 SVGIG (reference sequence). DNA of the CDR3: TGTGCCTGGACCGAACAGGGTTTGAACTATGGCTACACCTTC. It encodes CAWTEQGLNYGYTF.

To note about this clone: Other DNA sequences in this specimen translate into the identical CDR3. The CDR3 DNA follows: TGTGCCAGCAGGGGGCAGGGAACCGGGGAGCTGTTTTTT. Translation gives CASRGQGTGELFF. The chain has TRBV12-3 or TRBV12-4 and TRBJ2-2; maybe TRBD1 (5 bases). Trimming cost V 6 bases and J 5 bases, with 10 bases left between them. This CDR3 is 13 amino acids long.

The rearrangement uses TRBV7-8 and TRBJ2-1; 7 bases are a match to TRBD2. The CDR3 loop spans 14 amino acids. The V gene's germline CDR1 is SGHVS and CDR2 FQNEAQ. Trimming cost V 1 base and J 6 bases; bases outside gene matches: 3. This chain's CDR3 is CASSLGLAANEQFF. Written as DNA, the CDR3 is TGTGCCAGCAGCTTAGGTCTAGCGGCCAATGAGCAGTTCTTC. The whole variable domain, filled in from reference TRBV7-8 and TRBJ2-1, reads GAGVSQSPRYKVAKRGQDVALRCDPISGHVSLFWYQQALGQGPEFLTYFQNEAQLDKSGLPSDRFFAERPEGSVSTLKIQRTQQEDSAVYLCASSLGLAANEQFFGPGTRLTVL.

The chain employs TRBV6-5 and TRBJ1-2; 7 bases fit TRBD1. Per the germline V gene, CDR1 is MNHEY and CDR2 is SVGAGI. The length of the CDR3 is 14 residues. V trimming: 10 bases; J trimming: 8 bases; junction bases outside the gene matches: 16. The CDR3 DNA is TGTGCCACCCAACTCAGGGGGGCAACGTCCGGCTACACCTTC. Encoded protein: CATQLRGATSGYTF.

The chain couples TRBV29-1 to TRBJ2-7, with 7 bases that match TRBD2. Germline CDR1 reads SQVTM; CDR2 reads ANQGSEA. CDR3 length: 15 residues. Trimming cost V 6 bases and J 4 bases; bases outside gene matches: 15. CDR3 coding DNA: TGCAGCGTAGCGTCAAAGCCGGGGGGACTATACGAGCAGTACTTC. This encodes CSVASKPGGLYEQYF.

The gene calls are TRBV20-1 and TRBJ2-4; 8 bases agree with TRBD2. There are 16 residues in the CDR3. The junction had 7 bases not matched to a gene; V was cut back by 3 bases and J by 0 bases. The germline gives CDR1 DFQATT, CDR2 SNEGSKA (reference sequence). The CDR3 DNA reads as TGCAGTGCTAGTGAACTAGCGGATCTAGCCAAAAACATTCAGTACTTC. Translating it yields CSASELADLAKNIQYF.

This clone was observed a handful of times. This sequence joins TRBV11-2 and TRBJ2-7; D is ambiguous. Germline loops: CDR1 SGHAT, CDR2 FQNNGV. Trimming took off 6 bases at V and 2 bases at J, with 8 bases between the two ends. The CDR3 is 12 amino acids. CDR3 sequence reads: CASSDGAYEQYF. Written as DNA, the CDR3 is TGTGCCAGCAGTGATGGAGCCTACGAGCAGTACTTC.

CDR3 sequence: CASSRGLAGLVNTQYF. The CDR3 nucleotides read TGTGCCAGCAGCCGCGGACTAGCGGGGCTTGTAAATACGCAGTATTTT. The chain has TRBV11-2 and TRBJ2-3; 12 positions agree with TRBD2. The germline gives CDR1 SGHAT, CDR2 FQNNGV. The CDR3 sequence is 16 residues long. Unmatched junction bases numbered 10, after V lost 5 bases and J lost 7 bases.

The V call is TRBV2, the J call TRBJ1-2; 8 nucleotides agree with TRBD1. Germline V gene data show CDR1 as SNHLY and CDR2 as FYNNEI. J was trimmed by 1 base and V by 8 bases; bases with no gene match: 9. This CDR3 spans 15 amino acids. The CDR3 sequence: CASRQGRLVNYGYTF. The DNA for the CDR3 is TGTGCCAGCCGACAGGGGCGCCTTGTTAACTATGGCTACACCTTC.